These T cell receptor beta chains were read from a single sample in a study of CD8+ T cells in alopecia areata. Method: immunoSEQ multiplex PCR; TCRdb's copy keeps in-frame clones and lacks some. Among 210,000 or so clones listed, approximately 65% were seen once. The sequenced sample was CD4+ T cells sorted from blood, obtained around week 46, from a patient treated with tofacitinib. These receptors were collected from a human donor with alopecia areata. Both conserved end residues are part of each CDR3. The order of the fields is V gene, D gene, CDR3 length, J gene, clone size, CDR3 DNA, CDR3 protein. A D gene is named only where the DNA matches it firmly. Clone size, where shown, is once, few, many, or a class for clones that have expanded.

TRBV15,-,16,TRBJ2-5,once,TGTGCCACCAGCGGGGATCTTAGGCTAGTCCAAGAGACCCAGTACTTC,CATSGDLRLVQETQYF
TRBV29-1,-,13,TRBJ1-2,few,TGCAGCGTTGGGCGATCCCGGACCTTGGGCTACACCTTC,CSVGRSRTLGYTF
TRBV6-5,-,13,TRBJ1-4,-,TGTGCCAGCAGTTACTCATCGACACAAAAACTGTTTTTT,CASSYSSTQKLFF
TRBV5-1,TRBD2,17,TRBJ2-5,once,TGCGCCAGCAGCCTTCGGGGCGGTAGCGGGGTCCAAGAGACCCAGTACTTC,CASSLRGGSGVQETQYF
TRBV7-2,-,12,TRBJ2-7,-,TGTGCCAGCAGGCGTGGTACCTACGAGCAGTACTTC,CASRRGTYEQYF
TRBV29-1,-,15,TRBJ1-2,-,TGCAGCGTTGAATGGGCCATTCCTCTCTCCTATGGCTACACCTTC,CSVEWAIPLSYGYTF
TRBV5-6,-,15,TRBJ1-1,once,TGTGCCAGCAGCTTGGCCGACAGGTCCCACACTGAAGCTTTCTTT,CASSLADRSHTEAFF
TRBV5-1,TRBD2,16,TRBJ2-1,-,TGCGCCAGCAGCTTGGGGCGGACCGGGACTAGCACTGAGCAGTTCTTC,CASSLGRTGTSTEQFF
TRBV7-2,-,15,TRBJ1-2,many,TGTGCCAGCAGCTTACTAGGACCGTCTAACTATGGCTACACCTTC,CASSLLGPSNYGYTF
TRBV2,TRBD2,18,TRBJ2-3,-,TGTGCCAGCAGTGTACAAGCGGGGGGCCGTCGTAGCACAGATACGCAGTATTTT,CASSVQAGGRRSTDTQYF
TRBV29-1,-,13,TRBJ2-3,-,TGCAGCGCGCGAGGCAGAAACACAGATACGCAGTATTTT,CSARGRNTDTQYF
TRBV19,-,14,TRBJ1-1,-,TGTGCCAGTAGCCGACACAGGACGGACACTGAAGCTTTCTTT,CASSRHRTDTEAFF
TRBV4-3,-,15,TRBJ1-2,-,TGCGCCAGCAGCCAAGATCTAAACAGCCCCTATGGCTACACCTTC,CASSQDLNSPYGYTF
TRBV5-6,-,19,TRBJ2-4,-,TGTGCCAGCAGCCGGGTGGCAGCCAATACGGGTATAGCCAAAAACATTCAGTACTTC,CASSRVAANTGIAKNIQYF
TRBV28,TRBD2,14,TRBJ2-7,-,TGTGCCAGCAGTTTATCAAGGACTAGCACCGAGCAGTACTTC,CASSLSRTSTEQYF
TRBV15,TRBD1,13,TRBJ1-6,-,TGTGCCACCAGCTGGGACAGGAATTCACCCCTCCACTTT,CATSWDRNSPLHF
TRBV5-1,TRBD1,14,TRBJ2-2,-,TGCGCCAGCAGCTCGGGACAGGGGACCGGGGAGCTGTTTTTT,CASSSGQGTGELFF
TRBV7-2,-,14,TRBJ1-2,-,TGTGCCAGCAGCTCCCCAGGGGCGCCGAGTGGCTACACCTTC,CASSSPGAPSGYTF
TRBV29-1,TRBD2,15,TRBJ2-1,-,TGCAGCGTGACCACCGGGACTAGCTATGGCAATGAGCAGTTCTTC,CSVTTGTSYGNEQFF
TRBV19,-,14,TRBJ1-1,few,TGTGCCAGTAGTTGGGGGGCCGCTGGGCTTGAAGCTTTCTTT,CASSWGAAGLEAFF
TRBV15,-,17,TRBJ1-1,-,TGTGCCACCAGCAGAGTCCGCGGGATGGGGAGGAACACTGAAGCTTTCTTT,CATSRVRGMGRNTEAFF
TRBV18,-,16,TRBJ2-5,-,TGTGCCAGCTCACCTGCGGGTCCGGACACAAGAGAGACCCAGTACTTC,CASSPAGPDTRETQYF
TRBV5-1,-,14,TRBJ2-7,-,TGCGCCAGCCGCTACTTCGTTGGGACGGAGGAGCAGTACTTC,CASRYFVGTEEQYF
TRBV9,-,13,TRBJ2-1,once,TGTGCCAGCAGCCGCAGTAGCGACAATGAGCAGTTCTTC,CASSRSSDNEQFF
TRBV4-1,-,17,TRBJ2-1,-,TGCGCCAGCAGCCAAGTCGATATGGGGTTTTCAGGGAATGAGCAGTTCTTC,CASSQVDMGFSGNEQFF
TRBV11-1,TRBD2,18,TRBJ2-3,-,TGTGCCAGCAGCTTAGCGTTCTCCGGGACTAGCGGGACAGATACGCAGTATTTT,CASSLAFSGTSGTDTQYF
TRBV5-1,-,16,TRBJ2-3,-,TGCGCCAGCAGACCTATAGACAGCTTTAGCACAGATACGCAGTATTTT,CASRPIDSFSTDTQYF
TRBV5-1,-,13,TRBJ1-1,few,TGCGCCAGCCGCCGTAGGGGGGACACTGAAGCTTTCTTT,CASRRRGDTEAFF
TRBV27,-,13,TRBJ1-2,-,TGTGCCAGCAGCTCCAGGGGTATCTATGGCTACACCTTC,CASSSRGIYGYTF
TRBV30,TRBD1,13,TRBJ1-1,-,TGTGCCTGGAGTCAAATGGGGACAGGGGAAGCTTTCTTT,CAWSQMGTGEAFF
TRBV4-3,TRBD2,13,TRBJ2-1,once,TGCGCCAGCAGCCCCCGACTAGCCGATGAGCAGTTCTTC,CASSPRLADEQFF
TRBV18,-,14,TRBJ1-5,many,TGTGCCAGCTCAACGAAGGGGGGGGACCAGCCCCAGCATTTT,CASSTKGGDQPQHF
TRBV14,TRBD1,17,TRBJ1-2,-,TGTGCCAGCAGCCAAGATATCGGGGACAGGGGCGCGTATGGCTACACCTTC,CASSQDIGDRGAYGYTF